This T cell receptor (beta chain) was profiled in a study of control samples from healthy donors and cancer patients. Some clones are missing from TCRdb's copy, which holds only in-frame ones; the method was immunoSEQ multiplex PCR. The table records about 78,000 clones, 85% to 90% of them present only once. Trimming shortened V by 5 bases and J by 1 base, and 11 bases separated the two germline ends. This CDR3 is 15 amino acids long. The V gene's germline CDR1 is SGHDN and CDR2 FVKESK. This receptor was taken from a woman aged 60-70 years in good health. Sequencing was done on a sample of blood. This chain joins TRBV14 and TRBJ1-4, with D tentatively TRBD1 (5 bases). The CDR3 reads CASSRYRRTNEKLFF. CDR3 DNA sequence: TGTGCCAGCAGCAGATACAGGAGAACTAATGAAAAACTGTTTTTT.